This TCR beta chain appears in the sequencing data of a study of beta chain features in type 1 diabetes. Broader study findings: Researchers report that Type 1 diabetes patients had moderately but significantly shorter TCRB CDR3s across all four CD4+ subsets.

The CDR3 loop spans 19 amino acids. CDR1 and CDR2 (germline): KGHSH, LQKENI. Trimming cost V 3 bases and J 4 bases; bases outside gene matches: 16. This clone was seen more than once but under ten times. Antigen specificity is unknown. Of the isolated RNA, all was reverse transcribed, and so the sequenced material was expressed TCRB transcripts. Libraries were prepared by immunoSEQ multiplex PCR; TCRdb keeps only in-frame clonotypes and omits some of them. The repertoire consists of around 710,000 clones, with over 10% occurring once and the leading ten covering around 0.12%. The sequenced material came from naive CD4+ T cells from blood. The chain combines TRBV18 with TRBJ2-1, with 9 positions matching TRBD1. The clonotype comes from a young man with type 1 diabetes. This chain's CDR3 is CASSPVVGQGVFPYNEQFF. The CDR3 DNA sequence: TGTGCCAGCTCACCCGTAGTGGGACAGGGCGTTTTCCCATACAATGAGCAGTTCTTC.